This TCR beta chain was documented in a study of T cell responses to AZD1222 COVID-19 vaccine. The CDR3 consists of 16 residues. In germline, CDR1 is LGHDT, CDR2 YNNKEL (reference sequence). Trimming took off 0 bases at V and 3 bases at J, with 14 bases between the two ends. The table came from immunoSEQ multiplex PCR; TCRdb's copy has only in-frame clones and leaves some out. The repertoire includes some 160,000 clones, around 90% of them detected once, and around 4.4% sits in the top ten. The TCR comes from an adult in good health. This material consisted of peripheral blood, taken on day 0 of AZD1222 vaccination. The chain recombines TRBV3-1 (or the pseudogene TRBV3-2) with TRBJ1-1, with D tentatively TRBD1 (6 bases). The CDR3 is CASSQDQIRGDTEAFF. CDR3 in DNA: TGTGCCAGCAGCCAAGATCAGATAAGGGGGGACACTGAAGCTTTCTTT.